What follows are 14 T cell receptor beta chains derived from one specimen sequenced in a study of CD8+CD57+ T cells in acquired aplastic anemia. Only patients with CD8+CD57+ cell expansion on flow cytometry were chosen for sequencing. Profiles of TCR beta VDJ and CDR3 were generated from a genomic DNA template. TCRdb passed the reads through MiXCR, listing each CDR3 protein once. The repertoire consists of 220,000 or so distinct CDR3 sequences, with 65% occurring once and the leading ten covering roughly 50%. Source material: sorted CD4+, CD8+, or CD8+CD57+ T cells (not recorded which) from PBMCs. These receptors were obtained from a human donor with aplastic anemia.

The CDR3 region is CAIRGLAGERGYNEQFF. CDR3 sequence (DNA): TGTGCCATCAGGGGACTAGCGGGAGAACGGGGCTACAATGAGCAGTTCTTC. The rearrangement joins TRBV10-3 to TRBJ2-1; TRBD2 agrees at 14 bases. CDR1 and CDR2 (germline): ENHRY, SYGVKD. The V and J ends lost 6 bases and 3 bases, in that order; junction bases with no gene match: 7. This CDR3 comprises 17 residues.

This clonotype was seen at least ten times. The rearrangement joins TRBV30 to TRBJ1-5; D is unresolved. Per the germline V gene, CDR1 is GTSNPN and CDR2 is SVGIG (reference sequence). V was pared by 1 base and J by 7 bases, with 14 bases between. The CDR3 runs 14 residues. CDR3: CAWSGEQTAQPQHF. The CDR3 region has the DNA TGTGCCTGGAGTGGGGAACAAACCGCCCAGCCCCAGCATTTT.

The chain combines TRBV5-5 with TRBJ2-6; no clear D. The germline V gene encodes CDR1 SGHKS and CDR2 YYEKEE (reference sequence). The CDR3 spans 17 residues. V lost 0 bases and J 0 bases, leaving 10 bases between the germline ends. The CDR3 DNA is TGTGCCAGCAGCTTGGGAGCTCTAGGCTCTGGGGCCAACGTCCTGACTTTC. As protein: CASSLGALGSGANVLTF.

This clonotype was observed a handful of times. The CDR3 DNA sequence: TGCAGTGCGTCGACAGGGGGGACTGAAGCTTTCTTT. Amino acids: CSASTGGTEAFF. The V gene is TRBV20-1, the J gene TRBJ1-1; 9 bases line up with TRBD1. In germline, CDR1 is DFQATT, CDR2 SNEGSKA (reference sequence). The CDR3 has 12 residues. Trimming removed 6 bases from V and 5 bases from J; junction bases left unmatched: 4.

V gene TRBV25-1 combines with J gene TRBJ1-1; weak D call: TRBD1 (5 bases). Trimming pared 5 bases from V and 4 bases from J, leaving 11 bases between. The CDR3 consists of 13 residues. CDR1 MGHDK and CDR2 SYGVNS come from the germline V gene. The CDR3: CASSWGEVTEAFF. Written as DNA, the CDR3 is TGTGCCAGCAGTTGGGGGGAGGTCACTGAAGCTTTCTTT.

This rearrangement joins TRBV5-6 to TRBJ1-2; D is ambiguous. Per the germline V gene, CDR1 is SGHDT and CDR2 is YYEEEE. The CDR3 runs to 14 residues. Trimming shortened V by 1 base and J by 8 bases, and 15 bases separated the two germline ends. The CDR3 is CASSLTRDGYGYTF. The CDR3 DNA is TGTGCCAGCAGCTTGACGAGGGATGGTTACGGCTACACCTTC.

The CDR3 sequence: CASSQEWIAVLGEQYF. In DNA form, the CDR3 reads TGCGCCAGCAGCCAAGAGTGGATAGCCGTCCTTGGAGAGCAGTACTTC. The chain has TRBV4-1 and TRBJ2-7; no clear D gene. The V end lost 0 bases, the J end lost 7 bases, and 19 bases lay between the germline ends. CDR3 length: 16 residues. Germline CDR1 is MGHRA and CDR2 is YSYEKL.

This clonotype was detected a few times. This chain uses TRBV10-3 with TRBJ2-7; D is perhaps TRBD2 (5 bases). V gave up 8 bases and J gave up 1 base, with 15 bases separating them. Germline loops: CDR1 ENHRY, CDR2 SYGVKD. There are 14 residues in the CDR3. CDR3 nucleotides: TGTGCCATCTCCAGAGCGGCATCTTCCTACGAGCAGTACTTC. Protein sequence: CAISRAASSYEQYF.

This clonotype occurred many times. This chain uses TRBV9 with TRBJ2-1; possible D gene TRBD1, 5 bases. The CDR3 consists of 16 residues. Germline V CDR1 and CDR2: SGDLS, YYNGEE. V lost 0 bases, J lost 8 bases, and 18 bases lay in between. The CDR3 protein is CASSVAGAGKGDEQFF. The CDR3 nucleotides are TGTGCCAGCAGCGTAGCTGGGGCAGGGAAAGGAGATGAGCAGTTCTTC.

The chain employs TRBV10-2 and TRBJ2-7, with TRBD2 matching 15 bases. V lost 6 bases to trimming and J lost 6 bases; unmatched junction nucleotides: 6. The CDR3 runs to 15 residues. Germline-derived CDR1 and CDR2 are WSHSY and SAAADI. CDR3 sequence reads: CASSPGTSGRSEQYF. The DNA of the CDR3 is TGCGCCAGCAGCCCCGGGACTAGCGGGAGGAGCGAGCAGTACTTC.

The chain combines TRBV6-6 with TRBJ2-5; 8 positions agree with TRBD1. The junction had 10 bases not matched to a gene; V was cut back by 5 bases and J by 2 bases. In germline, CDR1 is MNHNY, CDR2 SVGAGI (reference sequence). The CDR3 is 16 residues long. CDR3 bases: TGTGCCAGCAGTCAAACAGGGGGACGGGAACAAGAGACCCAGTACTTC. This sequence encodes CASSQTGGREQETQYF.

Regarding this clonotype: At one boundary the junction diverges from the germline segment, which might be a read error. The chain has TRBV2 and TRBJ2-7; D may be TRBD2 (6 bases). The CDR3 loop spans 12 amino acids. Germline CDR1 is SNHLY and CDR2 is FYNNEI. The CDR3 DNA is TGTGTCAGCAGTGTACTAGCTGGCGAGCAGTACTTC. Encoded protein: CVSSVLAGEQYF.

CDR3 region: CAAFTRGEAFF. DNA of the CDR3: TGTGCCGCCTTTACACGGGGAGAGGCTTTCTTT. The gene calls are TRBV24-1 and TRBJ1-1; no reliable D call. The V gene's germline CDR1 is KGHDR and CDR2 SFDVKD. V lost 12 bases, J lost 11 bases, and 18 bases lay in between. The CDR3 is 11 residues long.

The genes are TRBV6-1 and TRBJ2-3; 9 bases are shared with TRBD2. Germline trimming cut 8 bases from V and 0 bases from J; bases unmatched to any gene: 3. Germline V CDR1 and CDR2: MNHNS, SASEGT. The CDR3 is 14 residues long. The CDR3 protein is CASVLAGSTDTQYF. CDR3 DNA sequence: TGTGCCAGCGTCCTAGCGGGGAGCACAGATACGCAGTATTTT.